Described below is a single T cell receptor beta chain sequence and its context. Its antigen is currently unknown. This sample was taken from a study of graft-versus-host responses after intestinal transplantation. Background on the study: All recipients were transplanted with multivisceral, liver-intestinal, or isolated intestinal grafts.

Study-wide results and caveats: Maximum circulating GvH clone levels tracked with early post-transplant HvG decreases. Recipient marrow held GvH clones, some first seen in ileum or blood.

Clones were read by immunoSEQ multiplex PCR, and TCRdb kept only the in-frame ones, dropping some. This sample has about 88,000 clones, with 85% to 95% found just once. Germline trimming cut 6 bases from V and 3 bases from J; bases unmatched to any gene: 12. The CDR3 extends over 16 amino acids. From germline, CDR1 is ENHRY and CDR2 SYGVKD. The chain carries TRBV10-3 and TRBJ1-2; 8 nucleotides agree with TRBD1. The sequence derives from a human donor who was the organ donor for an intestinal transplant. The source material was unstimulated CD4+ T cells sorted from spleen or lymph node cells, sampled before transplant. DNA of the CDR3: TGTGCCATCAGCCGTCAGGGGGCAGGGTGGGACTATGGCTACACCTTC. Its translation is CAISRQGAGWDYGYTF.